Presented here are 14 T cell receptor beta chains from one specimen sequenced in a study of cytomegalovirus exposure and HLA in healthy donors. The method was immunoSEQ multiplex PCR; TCRdb's version includes in-frame clones alone and lacks a portion of them. In the table there are roughly 47,000 clones, 93% of which are singletons. Input material: PBMCs. These receptors all stem from a woman in her late teens or twenties in good health and CMV-seronegative.

V and J are TRBV28 and TRBJ1-2; 7 bases match TRBD1. Germline V gives CDR1 MDHEN, CDR2 SYDVKM. CDR3 length equals 16 residues. The V segment lost 5 bases and the J segment 3 bases; nucleotides outside the gene matches: 12. CDR3 region: CASSPRLGTEYYGYTF. As DNA, the CDR3 is TGTGCCAGCAGTCCGAGACTTGGGACAGAATACTATGGCTACACCTTC.

CDR3 coding DNA: TGTGCCAGCAGCCCCCAGGGGACCGGGGAGCTGTTTTTT. Encoded protein: CASSPQGTGELFF. This sequence joins TRBV7-2 and TRBJ2-2; D is perhaps TRBD1 (6 bases). Germline V lookup: CDR1 SGHTA, CDR2 FQGNSA. This CDR3 region has 13 residues. The V and J ends lost 5 bases and 5 bases respectively, with 9 bases between them.

This chain joins TRBV27 and TRBJ2-3; 9 bases are a match to TRBD2. The V segment lost 3 bases and the J segment 2 bases; nucleotides outside the gene matches: 3. The germline CDR1 and CDR2 sequences are MNHEY and SMNVEV (reference sequence). This CDR3 is built from 15 residues. The CDR3 reads CASSFTSGYTDTQYF. CDR3 coding DNA: TGTGCCAGCAGTTTCACTAGCGGGTACACAGATACGCAGTATTTT.

The CDR3 DNA sequence: TGCGCCAGCAGCCCCCAACGGGGTCAGCCCCAGCATTTT. Encoded protein: CASSPQRGQPQHF. This sequence joins TRBV4-1 and TRBJ1-5; D remains unclear. V was pared by 4 bases and J by 6 bases, with 10 bases between. The CDR3 consists of 13 residues. Germline V gene data show CDR1 as MGHRA and CDR2 as YSYEKL.

The chain has TRBV23-1 and TRBJ2-7; 12 positions agree with TRBD2. TRBV23-1 is sorted into the ORF group, with uncertain function. The CDR3 runs 15 residues. Trimming removed 3 bases from V and 4 bases from J; junction bases left unmatched: 4. For the CDR3, the DNA is TGCGCCAGCAGTCAGCAGACTAGCGGGAGATACGAGCAGTACTTC. This gives the protein CASSQQTSGRYEQYF.

This chain links TRBV6-5 with TRBJ1-1; D possibly corresponds to TRBD1 (6 bases). Deletions cut 5 bases from V and 2 bases from J, with 12 bases between. Germline-derived CDR1 and CDR2 are MNHEY and SVGAGI. The length of the CDR3 is 14 residues. CDR3 DNA sequence: TGTGCCAGCAGTCCCCAACAGGGCAACACTGAAGCTTTCTTT. Translation: CASSPQQGNTEAFF.

Worth noting for this clone: A junction end diverges from the germline sequence, so it may reflect a read error. The chain employs TRBV6-5 and TRBJ1-5, with TRBD1 matching over 7 bases. CDR3 size: 15 residues. Per the germline V gene, CDR1 is MNHEY and CDR2 is SVGAGI. The CDR3 DNA follows: TGTGCCAGCAGTAACTCGGGACAGCACAATCAGCCCCAGCATTTT. Encoded protein: CASSNSGQHNQPQHF.

The J gene is TRBJ2-3, the V gene TRBV9, with 9 bases lining up with TRBD1. The V gene's germline CDR1 is SGDLS and CDR2 YYNGEE. The CDR3 is made up of 17 amino acids. Trimming cost V 4 bases and J 2 bases; bases outside gene matches: 11. CDR3 in amino acids: CASSPRAGTGFTDTQYF. The CDR3 bases are TGTGCCAGCAGCCCGAGAGCCGGGACAGGGTTCACAGATACGCAGTATTTT.

This chain joins TRBV5-6 and TRBJ1-1; 7 positions match TRBD1. With 2 bases clipped from V and 1 base from J, the junction kept 2 bases outside the gene matches. In germline, CDR1 is SGHDT, CDR2 YYEEEE. The length of the CDR3 is 14 residues. Here the CDR3 reads CASSFDRANTEAFF. DNA of the CDR3: TGTGCCAGCAGCTTTGACAGGGCGAACACTGAAGCTTTCTTT.

V is TRBV6-4 and J is TRBJ2-1; possibly TRBD1 for D (5 bases). Germline CDR1 MRHNA, CDR2 SNTAGT. V lost 2 bases and J lost 8, with 7 bases in between. The length of the CDR3 is 12 residues. The CDR3 sequence is CASSDRGDEQFF. The CDR3, as DNA: TGTGCCAGCAGTGACAGGGGTGATGAGCAGTTCTTC.

The chain links TRBV19 to TRBJ1-1; D unresolved. V lost 7 bases to trimming and J lost 1 base, with 13 bases between them. Germline loops: CDR1 LNHDA, CDR2 SQIVND (reference sequence). The CDR3 extends over 14 amino acids. The CDR3 region is CASTRGVGNTEAFF. CDR3 coding DNA: TGTGCCAGTACCCGCGGGGTGGGGAACACTGAAGCTTTCTTT.

The rearrangement uses TRBV9 and TRBJ2-3; D is ambiguous. The CDR3 sequence is 13 residues long. CDR1 and CDR2 (germline): SGDLS, YYNGEE. Trimming left V 0 bases short and J 1 base short, with 3 bases between. The CDR3 DNA is TGTGCCAGCAGCGTAGCCGGCACAGATACGCAGTATTTT. Translating it yields CASSVAGTDTQYF.

The chain recombines TRBV10-3 with TRBJ2-1; D might be TRBD1 (6 bases). The CDR3 is 12 residues long. V dropped 5 bases and J dropped 7 bases, with 9 bases sitting between them. In germline, CDR1 is ENHRY, CDR2 SYGVKD. CDR3 nucleotide sequence: TGTGCCATCAGTCCGCAGGGGAATGAGCAGTTCTTC. This translates into CAISPQGNEQFF.

CDR3 residues: CASSQGGLAKNIQYF. Written as DNA, the CDR3 is TGCGCCAGCAGCCAAGGGGGCTTAGCCAAAAACATTCAGTACTTC. The chain has TRBV4-1 and TRBJ2-4, with D maybe TRBD1 (5 bases). CDR1 MGHRA and CDR2 YSYEKL come from the germline V gene. CDR3 length equals 15 residues. Trimming stripped 1 base from V and 0 bases from J, with 7 bases between.